This T cell receptor beta chain was profiled in a study of T cell responses to AZD1222 COVID-19 vaccine (dated by TCRdb to the early 2020s). Study-level background: TCR sequencing was performed for roughly 250 trial participants, of whom about 200 were given two doses of AZD1222 and some 26 were given two doses of MenACWY control vaccine. Trial participants were enrolled into age subgroups of 18-55, 56-69 and 70-plus years, which contained approximately 150, 30 and 60 TCR-sequenced participants, respectively.

Per the publication, the time point label means: about 28 days (+/-7) after the second vaccine dose. AZD1222 recipients given second doses at about 4 weeks or at about 12 weeks were pooled, since spike-specific TCR depth and breadth were not found to differ between the two schedules. Samples from vaccinated people were obtained from the UK trials COV001 and COV002, which included a single-blind randomized controlled phase 2/3 trial of AZD1222 (ChAdOx1 nCoV-19) in healthy adults. Trial participant PBMC samples were collected at day 0 and day 28 after the second dose for TCRbeta chain sequencing. The CDR3 regions of human TCRbeta chains were analyzed by immunosequencing. The authors processed their data as follows. Repertoire TCRs were checked for matches against a reference library of SARS-CoV-2-specific TCRs that had been generated using the MIRA antigen-specificity platform. Breadth was defined as the fraction of unique TCRs that were SARS-CoV-2-associated. Depth was defined as the fraction of total T cells that were SARS-CoV-2-associated. Using the MIRA data, each spike-specific TCR was assigned both to the spike region to which the TCR was reactive and to a CD4 or CD8 class. Log10-transformed breadth and depth values were compared by one-way ANOVA with Sidak's multiple comparisons tests. The immuneACCESS repertoire file appears here via TCRdb, limited to in-frame rearrangements. These files lack a portion of the clones; in checked studies, under half of the deficit traces to unresolved V genes, and the cause of the others is not known. D and trimming come from the DNA, and the V and J calls and clone size come from that table. The sample table holds 89,000 or so clones, of which 75% to 95% were seen once. Roughly 10% of the sample rests with the top ten.

Results and caveats for the whole study, not just this receptor: The whole spike protein was spanned by vaccine-associated CD4 TCRs, and dominant responses were seen in regions 160-218 and 743-854. No day 14 peak-response samples were available, so repertoires were characterized only after the peak T cell response. Spike-specific TCR breadth and depth rose significantly after two AZD1222 doses compared with day 0 and with MenACWY recipients. Conclusions about previously exposed vaccinees are limited because only six or seven AZD1222 recipients were SARS-CoV-2 seropositive at baseline. Most participants were white British and females outnumbered males, and the authors suggested that clonal diversity may have been underestimated. The 56-69-year group was small, and its depth increase did not reach significance, likely because of low power. Nearly half of unique spike-specific TCRs reportedly recognized epitopes outside regions mutated in the B.1.351 and B.1.1.7 variants.

A note on this clone: This receptor's antigen is unknown. Per-base qualities were not stored, and no clone one base away is much larger.

The CDR3 runs 19 amino acids, cysteine and phenylalanine included. Solely the CDR3 DNA is kept, with 57 bases framed from the first base. At the junction V is shortened by 5 bases and J by 4 bases; bases outside the gene matches: 17. CDR1 and CDR2 are read off the germline V gene (reference sequence) as MNHEY and SMNVEV. This TCR came from an adult who received the AZD1222 COVID-19 vaccine. The chain is assembled from TRBV27 and TRBJ2-5, with 12 middle bases fitting TRBD2. The sample was peripheral blood, taken 28 days after the second AZD1222 dose. The CDR3 region has the sequence CASSLTGTSGPKGRETQYF. The sequenced DNA is TGTGCCAGCAGTCTAACCGGGACTAGCGGGCCAAAAGGGAGAGAGACCCAGTACTTC.